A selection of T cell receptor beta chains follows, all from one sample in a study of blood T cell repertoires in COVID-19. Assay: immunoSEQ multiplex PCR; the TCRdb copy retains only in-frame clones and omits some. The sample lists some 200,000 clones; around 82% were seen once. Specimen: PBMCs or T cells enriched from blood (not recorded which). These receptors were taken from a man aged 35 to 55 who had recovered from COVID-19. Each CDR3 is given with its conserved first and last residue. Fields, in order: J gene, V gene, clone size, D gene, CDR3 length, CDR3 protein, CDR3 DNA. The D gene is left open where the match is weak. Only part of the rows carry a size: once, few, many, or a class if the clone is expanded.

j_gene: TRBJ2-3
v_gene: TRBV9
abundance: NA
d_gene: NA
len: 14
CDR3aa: CASSVVPGGDTQYF
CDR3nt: TGTGCCAGCAGCGTAGTACCCGGCGGGGATACGCAGTATTTT

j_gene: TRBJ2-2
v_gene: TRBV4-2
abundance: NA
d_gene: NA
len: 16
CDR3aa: CASSQGLASSTGELFF
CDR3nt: TGTGCCAGCAGCCAAGGGTTAGCCAGCAGCACCGGGGAGCTGTTTTTT

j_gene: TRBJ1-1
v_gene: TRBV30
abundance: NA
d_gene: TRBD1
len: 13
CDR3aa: CAWDRGGNTEAFF
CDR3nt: TGTGCCTGGGACAGGGGTGGGAACACTGAAGCTTTCTTT

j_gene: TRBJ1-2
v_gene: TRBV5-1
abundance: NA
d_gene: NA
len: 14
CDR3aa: CASSTTGGPYGYTF
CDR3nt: TGCGCCAGCAGCACAACCGGGGGACCCTATGGCTACACCTTC

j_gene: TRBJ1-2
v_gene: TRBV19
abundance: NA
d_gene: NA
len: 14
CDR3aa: CASSSRTTQGGYTF
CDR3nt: TGTGCCAGTAGTTCACGGACCACCCAGGGTGGCTACACCTTC

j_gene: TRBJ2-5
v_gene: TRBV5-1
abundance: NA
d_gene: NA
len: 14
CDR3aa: CASSPGVAGETQYF
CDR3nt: TGCGCCAGCAGCCCAGGAGTAGCAGGGGAGACCCAGTACTTC

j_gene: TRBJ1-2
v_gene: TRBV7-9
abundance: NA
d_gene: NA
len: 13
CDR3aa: CASSLTAAWGYTF
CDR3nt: TGTGCCAGCAGCCTTACAGCTGCCTGGGGCTACACCTTC

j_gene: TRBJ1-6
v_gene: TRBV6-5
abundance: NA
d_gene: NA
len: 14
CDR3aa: CASSYSGHESPLHF
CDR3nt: TGTGCCAGCAGTTACTCTGGACACGAGTCACCCCTCCACTTT

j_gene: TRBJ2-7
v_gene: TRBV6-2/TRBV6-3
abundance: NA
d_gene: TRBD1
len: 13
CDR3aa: CASSSTGVYEQYF
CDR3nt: TGTGCCAGCAGTTCCACAGGGGTCTACGAGCAGTACTTC

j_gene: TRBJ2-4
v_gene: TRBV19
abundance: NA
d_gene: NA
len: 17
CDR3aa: CASTPTYRVPAKNIQYF
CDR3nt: TGTGCCAGTACCCCTACCTACAGGGTCCCAGCCAAAAACATTCAGTACTTC

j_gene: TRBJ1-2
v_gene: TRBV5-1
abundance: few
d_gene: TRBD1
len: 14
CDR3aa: CASSASTGGDGYTF
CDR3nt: TGCGCCAGCAGCGCCAGTACAGGGGGCGATGGCTACACCTTC

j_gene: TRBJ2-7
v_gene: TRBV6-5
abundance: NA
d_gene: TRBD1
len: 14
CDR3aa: CASSTRTGGYEQYF
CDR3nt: TGTGCCAGCAGTACAAGGACAGGGGGCTACGAGCAGTACTTC

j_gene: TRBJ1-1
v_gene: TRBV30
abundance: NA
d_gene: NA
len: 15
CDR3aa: CAWSGRLGANTEAFF
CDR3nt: TGTGCCTGGAGTGGTAGGTTGGGAGCAAACACTGAAGCTTTCTTT

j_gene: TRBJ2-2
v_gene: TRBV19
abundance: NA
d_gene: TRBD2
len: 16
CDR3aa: CASSGRLAGNTGELFF
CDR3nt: TGTGCCAGTAGTGGAAGACTAGCCGGGAACACCGGGGAGCTGTTTTTT

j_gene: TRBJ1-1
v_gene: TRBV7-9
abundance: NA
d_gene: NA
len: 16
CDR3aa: CASSSTSRERHTEAFF
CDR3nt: TGTGCCAGCAGCTCGACAAGCAGGGAAAGGCACACTGAAGCTTTCTTT

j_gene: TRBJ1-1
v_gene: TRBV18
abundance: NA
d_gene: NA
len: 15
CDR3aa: CASSLGRQMNTEAFF
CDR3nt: TGTGCCAGCTCACTCGGTCGACAGATGAACACTGAAGCTTTCTTT

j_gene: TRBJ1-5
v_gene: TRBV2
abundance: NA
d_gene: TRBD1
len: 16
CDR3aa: CASSARTGGSNQPQHF
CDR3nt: TGTGCCAGCAGCGCTAGGACAGGAGGTAGCAATCAGCCCCAGCATTTT

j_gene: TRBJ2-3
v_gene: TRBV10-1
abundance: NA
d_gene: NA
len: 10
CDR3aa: CASRGNTQYF
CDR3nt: TGCGCCAGCCGGGGGAATACGCAGTATTTT

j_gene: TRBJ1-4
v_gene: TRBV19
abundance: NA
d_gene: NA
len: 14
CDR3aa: CASKEQGGWKKLFF
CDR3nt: TGTGCCAGTAAGGAACAGGGCGGATGGAAAAAACTGTTTTTT

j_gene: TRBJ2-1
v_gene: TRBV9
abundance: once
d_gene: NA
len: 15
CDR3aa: CASSTALILGGEQFF
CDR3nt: TGTGCCAGCAGCACCGCCTTAATCTTGGGGGGTGAGCAGTTCTTC

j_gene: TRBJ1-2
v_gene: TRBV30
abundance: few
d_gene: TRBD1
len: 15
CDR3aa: CAWRHSGTGNYGYTF
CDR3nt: TGTGCCTGGCGGCATTCCGGGACAGGCAACTATGGCTACACCTTC

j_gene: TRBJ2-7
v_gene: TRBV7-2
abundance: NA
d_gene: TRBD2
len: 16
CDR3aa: CASRSRATGGIGEQYF
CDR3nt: TGTGCCAGCAGATCAAGGGCTACGGGAGGGATTGGGGAGCAGTACTTC

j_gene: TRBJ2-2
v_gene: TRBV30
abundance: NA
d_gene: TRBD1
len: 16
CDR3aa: CAWRDWTGGSTGELFF
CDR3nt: TGTGCCTGGAGGGACTGGACAGGGGGCTCTACCGGGGAGCTGTTTTTT

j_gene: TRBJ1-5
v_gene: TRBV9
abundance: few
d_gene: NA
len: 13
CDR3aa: CASSPQGFQPQHF
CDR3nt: TGTGCCAGCAGCCCCCAGGGGTTCCAGCCCCAGCATTTT

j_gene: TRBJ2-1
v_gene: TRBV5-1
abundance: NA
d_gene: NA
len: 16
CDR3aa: CASSLQSDPWGDEQFF
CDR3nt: TGCGCCAGCAGCTTACAATCAGATCCGTGGGGAGATGAGCAGTTCTTC

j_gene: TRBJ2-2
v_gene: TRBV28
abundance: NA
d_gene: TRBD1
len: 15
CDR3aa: CASSSGTVNTGELFF
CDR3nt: TGTGCCAGCAGTTCAGGGACAGTGAACACCGGGGAGCTGTTTTTT

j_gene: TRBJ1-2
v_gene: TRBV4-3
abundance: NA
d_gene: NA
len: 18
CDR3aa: CASSKHLEGKGSSYGYTF
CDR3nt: TGCGCCAGCAGTAAACACTTGGAGGGGAAGGGGTCATCCTATGGCTACACCTTC

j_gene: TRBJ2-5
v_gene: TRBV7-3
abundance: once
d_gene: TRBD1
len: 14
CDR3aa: CASSPTGAQETQYF
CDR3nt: TGTGCCAGCAGCCCGACAGGGGCACAAGAGACCCAGTACTTC

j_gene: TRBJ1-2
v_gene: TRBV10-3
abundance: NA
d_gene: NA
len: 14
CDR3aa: CAISGALANYGYTF
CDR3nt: TGTGCCATCAGTGGGGCGTTAGCTAACTATGGCTACACCTTC

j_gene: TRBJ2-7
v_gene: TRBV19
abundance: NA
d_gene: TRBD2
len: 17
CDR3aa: CASSLSLLAGSSYEQYF
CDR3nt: TGTGCCAGTAGTCTGTCTCTTCTAGCGGGAAGCTCCTACGAGCAGTACTTC

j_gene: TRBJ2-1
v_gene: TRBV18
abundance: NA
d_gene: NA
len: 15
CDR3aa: CASSPGQGGYNEQFF
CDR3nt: TGTGCCAGCTCACCAGGCCAGGGGGGCTACAATGAGCAGTTCTTC

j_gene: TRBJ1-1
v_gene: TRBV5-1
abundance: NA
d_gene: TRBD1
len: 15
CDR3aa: CASRYRGQFDTEAFF
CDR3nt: TGCGCCAGCCGCTACAGGGGGCAATTTGACACTGAAGCTTTCTTT

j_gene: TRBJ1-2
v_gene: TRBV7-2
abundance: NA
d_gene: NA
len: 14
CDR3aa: CASSFGGQSYGYTF
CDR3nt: TGTGCCAGCAGCTTTGGGGGCCAAAGCTATGGCTACACCTTC

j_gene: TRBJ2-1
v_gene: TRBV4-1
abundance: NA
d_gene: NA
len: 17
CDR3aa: CASSQVYGRGEELEQFF
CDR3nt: TGCGCCAGCAGCCAAGTTTACGGGAGAGGGGAGGAACTGGAGCAGTTCTTC

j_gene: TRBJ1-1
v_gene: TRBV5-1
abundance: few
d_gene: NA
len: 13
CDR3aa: CASRVTGNTEAFF
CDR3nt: TGCGCCAGCAGAGTGACAGGGAACACTGAAGCTTTCTTT

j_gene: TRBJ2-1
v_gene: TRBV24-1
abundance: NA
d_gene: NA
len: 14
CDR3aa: CATDDGRELGEQFF
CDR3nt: TGTGCCACCGATGACGGACGGGAGTTGGGTGAGCAGTTCTTC

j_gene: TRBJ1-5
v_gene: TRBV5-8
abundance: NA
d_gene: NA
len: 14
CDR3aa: CASSVTGLNQPQHF
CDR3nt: TGTGCCAGCAGCGTCACAGGGTTGAATCAGCCCCAGCATTTT

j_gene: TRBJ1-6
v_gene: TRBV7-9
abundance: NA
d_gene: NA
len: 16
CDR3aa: CASSSDRSSYNSPLHF
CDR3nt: TGTGCCAGCAGCTCAGACAGGAGCTCCTATAATTCACCCCTCCACTTT

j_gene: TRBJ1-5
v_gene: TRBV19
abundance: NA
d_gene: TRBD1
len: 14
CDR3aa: CASRLGQGDQPQHF
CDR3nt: TGTGCCAGTAGGCTCGGACAGGGTGACCAGCCCCAGCATTTT

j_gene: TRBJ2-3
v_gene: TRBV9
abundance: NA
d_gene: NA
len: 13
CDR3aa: CASSVVGTDTQYF
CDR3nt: TGTGCCAGCAGCGTAGTCGGCACAGATACGCAGTATTTT

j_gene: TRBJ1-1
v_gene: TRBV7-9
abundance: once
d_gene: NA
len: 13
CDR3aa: CASSPSGDTEAFF
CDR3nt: TGTGCCAGCAGCCCCTCCGGGGACACTGAAGCTTTCTTT

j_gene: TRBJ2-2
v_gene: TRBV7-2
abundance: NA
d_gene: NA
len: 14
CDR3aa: CASSLISTTGELFF
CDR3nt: TGTGCCAGCAGCTTAATATCTACCACCGGGGAGCTGTTTTTT

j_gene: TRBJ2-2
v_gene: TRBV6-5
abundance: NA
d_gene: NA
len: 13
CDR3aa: CASQLSNTGELFF
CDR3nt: TGTGCCAGCCAACTATCGAACACCGGGGAGCTGTTTTTT

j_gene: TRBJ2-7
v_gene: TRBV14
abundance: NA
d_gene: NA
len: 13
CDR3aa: CASRQMSSYEQYF
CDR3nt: TGTGCCAGCAGACAGATGAGCTCCTACGAGCAGTACTTC

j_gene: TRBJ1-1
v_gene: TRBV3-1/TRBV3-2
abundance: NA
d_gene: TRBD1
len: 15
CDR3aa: CASSFENDRVTEAFF
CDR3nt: TGTGCCAGCAGCTTCGAAAACGACAGGGTTACTGAAGCTTTCTTT

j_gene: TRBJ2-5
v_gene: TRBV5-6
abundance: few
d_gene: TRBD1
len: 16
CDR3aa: CASSLGGGTGGETQYF
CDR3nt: TGTGCCAGCAGCTTGGGAGGAGGGACAGGGGGAGAGACCCAGTACTTC

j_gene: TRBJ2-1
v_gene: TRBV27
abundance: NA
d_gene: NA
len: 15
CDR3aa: CASSLSGRAGNEQFF
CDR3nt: TGTGCCAGCAGTTTATCTGGCAGGGCCGGGAATGAGCAGTTCTTC

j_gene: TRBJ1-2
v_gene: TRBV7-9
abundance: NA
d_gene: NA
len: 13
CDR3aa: CASSPPRDYGYTF
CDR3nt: TGTGCCAGCAGCCCGCCGAGGGACTATGGCTACACCTTC